A single sample is the source of the 27 T cell receptor beta chains below, sequenced in a study of T cell responses to AZD1222 COVID-19 vaccine. The assay was immunoSEQ multiplex PCR, and TCRdb's table has in-frame clones only and misses some. The sample yields about 120,000 clones, 88% seen once. Sample: peripheral blood, taken 28 days after the second AZD1222 dose. Receptor source: an adult who received the AZD1222 COVID-19 vaccine.

This clone was observed once. J is TRBJ2-4 and V is TRBV25-1; 7 bases map to TRBD2. V was pared by 6 bases and J by 0 bases, with 5 bases of the junction left unmatched. Germline loops: CDR1 MGHDK, CDR2 SYGVNS. The CDR3 consists of 15 residues. CDR3 protein: CASRGGGIAKNIQYF. As DNA, the CDR3 is TGTGCCAGCAGGGGCGGGGGTATAGCCAAAAACATTCAGTACTTC.

The chain has TRBV6-1 and TRBJ2-1; 11 bases align to TRBD2. The CDR3 extends over 18 amino acids. Germline V lookup: CDR1 MNHNS, CDR2 SASEGT. J gave up 6 bases and V 2 bases, and 12 bases lay outside the gene matches. This CDR3 reads CASSELAGGAVQGNEQFF. CDR3 DNA sequence: TGTGCCAGCAGTGAACTAGCGGGAGGAGCAGTTCAAGGCAATGAGCAGTTCTTC.

J is TRBJ2-2 and V is TRBV10-3; the D gene could be TRBD1 or TRBD2 (5 bases each). Germline V gene data show CDR1 as ENHRY and CDR2 as SYGVKD. V lost 6 bases, J lost 4 bases, and 15 bases lay in between. This CDR3 has 15 amino acids. The CDR3 DNA reads TGTGCCATCAGCCTCCGGGACGGCGCCACCGGGGAGCTGTTTTTT. This sequence encodes CAISLRDGATGELFF.

J is TRBJ1-4 and V is TRBV2; 7 positions agree with TRBD1. The V segment lost 4 bases and the J segment 3 bases; nucleotides outside the gene matches: 2. The CDR3 consists of 14 residues. Germline V gives CDR1 SNHLY, CDR2 FYNNEI. This CDR3 reads CASSGGTANEKLFF. CDR3 nucleotides: TGTGCCAGCAGTGGGGGGACAGCTAATGAAAAACTGTTTTTT.

The chain employs TRBV18 and TRBJ1-1; no clear D. Germline V gives CDR1 KGHSH, CDR2 LQKENI. The CDR3 sequence is 13 residues long. Trimming took off 2 bases at V and 1 base at J, with 5 bases between the two ends. CDR3 in amino acids: CASSPDKNTEAFF. CDR3 sequence (DNA): TGTGCCAGCTCACCAGACAAGAACACTGAAGCTTTCTTT.

The sample holds a few counts of this clone. The chain joins TRBV10-3 to TRBJ2-2, with D possibly matching TRBD1 (5 bases). The CDR3 has 15 residues. With 3 bases removed from V and 1 base from J, the gap between germline ends came to 9 bases. Germline V gives CDR1 ENHRY, CDR2 SYGVKD. The CDR3: CAISDLTVNTGELFF. The DNA for the CDR3 is TGTGCCATCAGTGATTTGACAGTGAACACCGGGGAGCTGTTTTTT.

J is TRBJ1-1 and V is TRBV7-9; D possibly corresponds to TRBD1 (6 bases). CDR3 length equals 13 residues. Germline CDR1 and CDR2: SEHNR and FQNEAQ (reference sequence). Trimming took 5 bases from V and 6 from J, leaving 13 bases between them. The CDR3 spells CASSTTGRAEAFF. The CDR3 DNA follows: TGTGCCAGCAGCACTACAGGGAGGGCTGAAGCTTTCTTT.

This clone appeared once. This sequence joins TRBV7-8 and TRBJ1-5; D is ambiguous. With 8 bases removed from V and 1 base from J, the gap between germline ends came to 12 bases. The CDR3 has 14 residues. Germline values: CDR1 SGHVS, CDR2 FQNEAQ. The CDR3 DNA reads TGTGCCAGCGGAGTTGGCCGCAGCAATCAGCCCCAGCATTTT. Protein: CASGVGRSNQPQHF. Together with reference TRBV7-8 and TRBJ1-5, the CDR3 gives the full variable domain: GAGVSQSPRYKVAKRGQDVALRCDPISGHVSLFWYQQALGQGPEFLTYFQNEAQLDKSGLPSDRFFAERPEGSVSTLKIQRTQQEDSAVYLCASGVGRSNQPQHFGDGTRLSIL.

V usage is TRBV13 and J usage is TRBJ1-2; 9 positions agree with TRBD1. J was trimmed by 6 bases and V by 5 bases; bases with no gene match: 10. There are 15 residues in the CDR3. The V gene's germline CDR1 is PRHDT and CDR2 FYEKMQ (reference sequence). Here the CDR3 reads CASSAVDRGEDGYTF. The DNA for the CDR3 is TGTGCCAGCAGCGCCGTAGACAGGGGGGAAGATGGCTACACCTTC.

The gene calls are TRBV6-5 and TRBJ1-6; a weak D match, TRBD1 (6 bases). V gave up 7 bases and J gave up 7 bases, with 14 bases separating them. This CDR3 has 14 residues. Germline V lookup: CDR1 MNHEY, CDR2 SVGAGI. The CDR3 DNA sequence: TGTGCCAGCACTCCCCTTCAGGGGAATTCACCCCTCCACTTT. It is translated as CASTPLQGNSPLHF.

The rearrangement uses TRBV5-4 and TRBJ1-3; D is perhaps TRBD1 (5 bases). V dropped 2 bases and J dropped 3 bases, with 12 bases sitting between them. Germline loops: CDR1 SGHNT, CDR2 YYREEE (reference sequence). The CDR3 is 15 residues long. The CDR3 reads CASSFNGGSGNTIYF. In DNA, the CDR3 is TGTGCCAGCAGCTTTAATGGGGGGAGTGGAAACACCATATATTTT.

A word on this clone: Other DNA variants within this sample encode the same CDR3. The chain couples TRBV9 to TRBJ2-3; D gene ambiguous. V shed 2 bases and J shed 5 bases, with 6 bases lying between them. This CDR3 has 12 residues. CDR1 is SGDLS, CDR2 YYNGEE, per germline. The CDR3 loop reads CASSVGGDTQYF. The DNA for the CDR3 is TGTGCCAGCAGCGTTGGCGGAGATACGCAGTATTTT.

This rearrangement joins TRBV13 to TRBJ1-2; a weak D match, TRBD1 (5 bases). From germline, CDR1 is PRHDT and CDR2 FYEKMQ (reference sequence). The CDR3 sequence is 14 residues long. V lost 5 bases, J lost 0 bases, and 10 bases lay in between. CDR3 sequence: CASSPGLANYGYTF. In nucleotides, the CDR3 is TGTGCCAGCAGCCCGGGACTGGCTAACTATGGCTACACCTTC.

CDR3 nucleotides: TGTGCCTGGAGTGTACTAGGGAGGGCGAGTGAGGTAGCCAAAAACATTCAGTACTTC. Protein product: CAWSVLGRASEVAKNIQYF. The chain couples TRBV30 to TRBJ2-4; 7 bases agree with TRBD2. V trimming: 0 bases; J trimming: 0 bases; junction bases outside the gene matches: 14. The CDR3 contains 19 residues. Germline CDR1 and CDR2: GTSNPN and SVGIG (reference sequence).

This clone has only a few counts. This chain links TRBV7-8 with TRBJ2-7; 7 bases are shared with TRBD1. Trimming removed 2 bases from V and 4 bases from J; junction bases left unmatched: 5. CDR1 SGHVS and CDR2 FQNEAQ come from the germline V gene. The CDR3 length is 14 residues. Written as DNA, the CDR3 is TGTGCCAGCAGCTTACAAGGGGGCGGGTACGAGCAGTACTTC. This gives the protein CASSLQGGGYEQYF.

The chain employs TRBV5-1 and TRBJ2-2, with 11 positions matching TRBD2. Germline CDR1 and CDR2: SGHRS and YFSETQ. The J segment lost 4 bases and the V segment lost 6 bases, leaving 17 bases of the junction unmatched. The CDR3 has 19 amino acids. CDR3: CASTAGLAGGSLSTGELFF. CDR3 coding DNA: TGCGCCAGCACCGCGGGGCTAGCGGGGGGAAGTCTTTCCACCGGGGAGCTGTTTTTT. Based on the CDR3 plus reference TRBV5-1 and TRBJ2-2, the full variable domain is KAGVTQTPRYLIKTRGQQVTLSCSPISGHRSVSWYQQTPGQGLQFLFEYFSETQRNKGNFPGRFSGRQFSNSRSEMNVSTLELGDSALYLCASTAGLAGGSLSTGELFFGEGSRLTVL.

The V gene is TRBV6-5, the J gene TRBJ2-2, with a tentative D call TRBD2 (5 bases). V was shortened by 4 bases and J by 4 bases, with 7 bases between the two germline ends. This CDR3 is 13 amino acids long. Germline assignment: CDR1 MNHEY and CDR2 SVGAGI. The DNA for the CDR3 is TGTGCCAGCAGTTCGGGGTTCACCGGGGAGCTGTTTTTT. Protein: CASSSGFTGELFF.

The chain uses TRBV12-3 or TRBV12-4 and TRBJ2-7, with D possibly being TRBD1 (6 bases). The V end was cut by 3 bases, the J end by 5 bases, with 11 bases between. The CDR3 runs to 13 residues. The CDR3 loop is CASSFNRVHEQYF. For the CDR3, the DNA is TGTGCCAGCAGTTTTAACAGGGTCCACGAGCAGTACTTC.

The V and J genes are TRBV6-1 and TRBJ1-5, with D unresolved. The germline V and J ends were trimmed by 2 bases and 6 bases, with 14 bases remaining between them. The CDR3 has 15 amino acids. CDR1 MNHNS and CDR2 SASEGT come from the germline V gene. CDR3 in DNA: TGTGCCAGCAGTGAACCGGGCGGCCGGGGTCAGCCCCAGCATTTT. It codes for CASSEPGGRGQPQHF.

This clone showed up just a few times. The CDR3 nucleotides are TGTGCCAGCAGCTTAGATCGCCACGAGCAGTACTTC. This codes for CASSLDRHEQYF. V usage is TRBV7-2 and J usage is TRBJ2-7; D gene ambiguous. Trimming removed 1 base at V and 5 bases at J, with 6 bases between. In germline, CDR1 is SGHTA, CDR2 FQGNSA. CDR3 size: 12 residues.

The chain uses TRBV28 and TRBJ2-7, with a weak D call TRBD2 (7 bases). The CDR3 has 13 amino acids. Germline V gene data show CDR1 as MDHEN and CDR2 as SYDVKM. V was trimmed by 7 bases and J by 3 bases, leaving 13 bases between them. The CDR3 region is CASTKGGVYEQYF. The CDR3 DNA reads TGTGCCAGCACTAAGGGGGGGGTCTACGAGCAGTACTTC.

This clone was seen once. The V call is TRBV5-4, the J call TRBJ2-1; D gene uncertain. Per germline, CDR1 SGHNT and CDR2 YYREEE (reference sequence). CDR3 length: 14 residues. Trimming left V 4 bases short and J 4 bases short, with 12 bases between. CDR3 nucleotides: TGTGCCAGCAGCCCTCCGACTCGATACAATGAGCAGTTCTTC. Its protein product is CASSPPTRYNEQFF.

This chain connects TRBV10-2 to TRBJ1-1; D not certain. V lost 7 bases, J lost 0 bases, and 12 bases lay in between. CDR1 is WSHSY and CDR2 is SAAADI in the germline V gene. The CDR3 runs 14 residues. CDR3 protein: CASMLRKMNTEAFF. DNA for the CDR3: TGCGCCAGCATGCTCAGGAAAATGAACACTGAAGCTTTCTTT.

CDR3 amino acids: CASSQDPGGGYTGELFF. As DNA, the CDR3 is TGTGCCAGCAGCCAAGATCCAGGGGGTGGCTACACCGGGGAGCTGTTTTTT. The chain has TRBV3-1 (or the pseudogene TRBV3-2) and TRBJ2-2; 7 bases match TRBD1. The V gene's germline CDR1 is LGHDT and CDR2 YNNKEL (reference sequence). The trim removed 0 bases at V and 3 bases at J, leaving 7 bases unmatched. This CDR3 is 17 amino acids long.

The CDR3: CASSLTAFSTDTQYF. In DNA, the CDR3 is TGTGCCAGCAGCTTGACAGCGTTTAGCACAGATACGCAGTATTTT. This chain uses TRBV5-4 with TRBJ2-3; D unclear. From germline, CDR1 is SGHNT and CDR2 YYREEE (reference sequence). This CDR3 is built from 15 residues. V lost 1 base to trimming and J lost 0 bases, with 9 bases between them.

This sequence joins TRBV6-2 or TRBV6-3 and TRBJ1-6; 9 bases map to TRBD1. Germline assignment: CDR1 MNHEY and CDR2 SVGEGT. The length of the CDR3 is 17 residues. J lost 10 bases, V lost 0 bases, and 10 bases had no gene match. DNA for the CDR3: TGTGCCAGCAGTTACTCAAGCCGGGACAGGGTTTACTCACCCCTCCACTTT. Translating it yields CASSYSSRDRVYSPLHF.

This clone was seen a handful of times. The chain couples TRBV6-4 to TRBJ2-3, with D maybe TRBD2 (7 bases). The ends were cut back, 4 bases at V and 2 bases at J, with 10 bases in the middle. Germline V gene lookup returns CDR1 MRHNA and CDR2 SNTAGT. The CDR3 sequence is 14 residues long. The CDR3 nucleotides read TGTGCCAGCAGTGGAGGGGGGGCCACAGATACGCAGTATTTT. Residues: CASSGGGATDTQYF.